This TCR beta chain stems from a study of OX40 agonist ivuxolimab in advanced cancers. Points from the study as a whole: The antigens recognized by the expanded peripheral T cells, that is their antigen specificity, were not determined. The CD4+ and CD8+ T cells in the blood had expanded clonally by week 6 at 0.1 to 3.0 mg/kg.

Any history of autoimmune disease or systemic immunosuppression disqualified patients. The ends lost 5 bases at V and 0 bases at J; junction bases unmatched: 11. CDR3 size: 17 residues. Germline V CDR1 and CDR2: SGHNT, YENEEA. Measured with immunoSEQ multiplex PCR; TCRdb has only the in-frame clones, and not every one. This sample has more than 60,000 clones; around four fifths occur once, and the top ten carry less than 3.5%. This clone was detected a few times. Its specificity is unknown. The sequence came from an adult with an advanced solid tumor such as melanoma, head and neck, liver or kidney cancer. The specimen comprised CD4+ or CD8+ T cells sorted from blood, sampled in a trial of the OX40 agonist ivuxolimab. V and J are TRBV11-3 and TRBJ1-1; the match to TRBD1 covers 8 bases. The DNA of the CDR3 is TGTGCCAGCAGCCCCTGGACAGGGAGCGGGATGAACACTGAAGCTTTCTTT. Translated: CASSPWTGSGMNTEAFF.